These 6 T cell receptor beta chains were sequenced from one sample in a study of shared clonotypes between healthy human individuals. The protocol was immunoSEQ multiplex PCR, while the TCRdb copy is restricted to in-frame clones and leaves out a portion. The data hold approximately 2.5 million clones, with 80% to 95% observed a single time. The sample consisted of naive CD4+ T cells from PBMCs. Specified subset: CD45RA+ positively selected. These receptor sequences come from a man aged 18 to 29 in good health. Some clones in this sample may be carry-over from other donors' samples.

The chain recombines TRBV9 with TRBJ2-3, with TRBD1 as a possible D gene (6 bases). Germline values: CDR1 SGDLS, CDR2 YYNGEE. The V and J ends lost 3 bases and 4 bases respectively, with 12 bases between them. The CDR3 contains 14 residues. The CDR3 DNA reads TGTGCCAGCAGCGCAGAGGGGGTTGCAGATACGCAGTATTTT. Translated, it gives CASSAEGVADTQYF.

The rearrangement links TRBV5-1 to TRBJ2-1; D possibly corresponds to TRBD1 (6 bases). This CDR3 contains 15 residues. CDR1 is SGHRS, CDR2 YFSETQ, per germline. V was shortened by 4 bases and J by 1 base, with 12 bases between the two germline ends. The CDR3 region has the DNA TGCGCCAGCAGCACAGGGTTAACGTCCTACAATGAGCAGTTCTTC. It yields the protein CASSTGLTSYNEQFF.

V gene TRBV27 combines with J gene TRBJ1-6, with 8 bases fitting TRBD1. The germline gives CDR1 MNHEY, CDR2 SMNVEV (reference sequence). CDR3 size: 16 residues. V shed 6 bases and J 7 bases; nucleotides not matched to a gene: 11. CDR3 residues: CASRFGQGFNNSPLHF. In DNA form, the CDR3 reads TGTGCCAGCAGATTCGGACAGGGTTTTAACAATTCACCCCTCCACTTT.

The chain employs TRBV9 and TRBJ2-7; the match to TRBD2 covers 11 bases. CDR1 and CDR2 from the germline V gene are SGDLS and YYNGEE. After removal of 4 bases from V and 5 bases from J, the junction contained 5 bases not matched to a gene. The CDR3 length is 14 residues. The chain's CDR3 is CASSPSSGRNEQYF. In nucleotides, the CDR3 is TGTGCCAGCAGCCCCTCTAGCGGGAGGAACGAGCAGTACTTC.

This chain connects TRBV18 to TRBJ2-1; 12 nucleotides agree with TRBD2. The CDR3 runs 15 residues. Germline CDR1 KGHSH, CDR2 LQKENI. V lost 4 bases and J lost 9; bases outside the gene matches: 7. Here the CDR3 reads CASSLKTSGSGEQFF. The CDR3 DNA reads as TGTGCCAGCTCACTGAAGACTAGCGGGAGCGGTGAGCAGTTCTTC.

The chain recombines TRBV7-8 with TRBJ1-1; TRBD1 matches 7 bases. After removal of 3 bases from V and 1 base from J, the junction contained 5 bases not matched to a gene. Germline V gives CDR1 SGHVS, CDR2 FQNEAQ. There are 15 residues in the CDR3. The CDR3 region has the DNA TGTGCCAGCAGCTTTCCCGGGACAGCGAACACTGAAGCTTTCTTT. This translates into CASSFPGTANTEAFF. Full variable domain (rest looked up from reference TRBV7-8 and TRBJ1-1): GAGVSQSPRYKVAKRGQDVALRCDPISGHVSLFWYQQALGQGPEFLTYFQNEAQLDKSGLPSDRFFAERPEGSVSTLKIQRTQQEDSAVYLCASSFPGTANTEAFFGQGTRLTVV.